Shown below are 26 T cell receptor beta chains from a single sample sequenced in a study of T cell responses to AZD1222 COVID-19 vaccine. Clones were sequenced by immunoSEQ multiplex PCR, and TCRdb holds only the in-frame ones, with some missing. Of about 130,000 clones listed, roughly 90% are singletons. The sequencing used peripheral blood, collected on day 0 of AZD1222 vaccination. Receptors originate from an adult in good health.

This chain connects TRBV2 to TRBJ2-3; D possibly matches TRBD1 or TRBD2 (6 bases each). Germline V gene data show CDR1 as SNHLY and CDR2 as FYNNEI. This CDR3 spans 14 amino acids. Trimming cost V 0 bases and J 4 bases, with 8 bases left between them. CDR3 sequence: CASSEARGADTQYF. CDR3 nucleotides: TGTGCCAGCAGTGAAGCGAGGGGGGCAGATACGCAGTATTTT.

V usage is TRBV21-1 and J usage is TRBJ2-7; TRBD2 was called by the table and not checked on the DNA. TRBV21-1 is shown as a pseudogene. CDR3 size: 17 residues. CDR3 sequence reads: CASSKGGQRDPLGEQYF. The CDR3, as DNA: TGTGCCAGCAGCAAAGGAGGGCAGCGGGATCCCCTAGGTGAGCAGTACTTC.

The rearrangement joins TRBV2 to TRBJ1-1, with a tentative D call TRBD1 (5 bases). The CDR3 is 13 amino acids. Germline-derived CDR1 and CDR2 are SNHLY and FYNNEI. V was trimmed by 9 bases and J by 5 bases, leaving 16 bases between them. The CDR3 DNA follows: TGTGCCAGTGCGGTCAGGGATTTGACTGAAGCTTTCTTT. Amino acid sequence: CASAVRDLTEAFF.

On this clone itself: This sample also contains other DNA sequences that code for the same CDR3. This chain links TRBV18 with TRBJ1-1; D is undetermined. The ends were cut back, 3 bases at V and 1 base at J, with 6 bases in the middle. The germline CDR1 and CDR2 sequences are KGHSH and LQKENI. This CDR3 has 13 residues. CDR3 DNA: TGTGCCAGCTCACCCCAAGGGAACACTGAAGCTTTCTTT. It specifies CASSPQGNTEAFF.

This clone has only one observation. The chain combines TRBV10-3 with TRBJ1-2; the D gene is possibly TRBD1 (6 bases). CDR3 size: 13 residues. From germline, CDR1 is ENHRY and CDR2 SYGVKD. V was shortened by 7 bases and J by 7 bases, with 16 bases between the two germline ends. The CDR3 sequence: CAINLGSGVGYTF. CDR3 DNA sequence: TGTGCCATCAACCTCGGATCAGGGGTTGGCTACACCTTC.

This chain links TRBV5-6 with TRBJ2-7; TRBD2 agrees at 8 bases. The V and J ends lost 4 bases and 3 bases, in that order; junction bases with no gene match: 12. The CDR3 covers 16 residues. Germline lookup yields CDR1 SGHDT and CDR2 YYEEEE. This CDR3 is CASSPIGGLGRYEQYF. Written as DNA, the CDR3 is TGTGCCAGCAGCCCCATCGGGGGACTAGGTCGCTACGAGCAGTACTTC.

The CDR3: CASSLAGGDTEAFF. The CDR3 DNA is TGTGCCAGCTCACTAGCCGGGGGTGACACTGAAGCTTTCTTT. V gene TRBV18 combines with J gene TRBJ1-1, with D perhaps matching TRBD1 (5 bases). Germline lookup yields CDR1 KGHSH and CDR2 LQKENI. Trimming removed 4 bases from V and 3 bases from J, with 12 bases in between. The CDR3 length is 14 residues.

The V call is TRBV7-9, the J call TRBJ1-2; 8 positions match TRBD1. V gave up 1 base and J gave up 0 bases; unmatched junction bases: 7. Germline V gene sequence: CDR1 SEHNR, CDR2 FQNEAQ (reference sequence). The length of the CDR3 is 17 residues. The CDR3 spells CASSLVGDRPANYGYTF. CDR3 DNA: TGTGCCAGCAGCTTAGTGGGGGACAGGCCAGCTAACTATGGCTACACCTTC.

V and J are TRBV6-4 and TRBJ1-1, with D tentatively TRBD1 (6 bases). The length of the CDR3 is 13 residues. V lost 0 bases to trimming and J lost 11 bases, with 13 bases between them. Germline values: CDR1 MRHNA, CDR2 SNTAGT. The CDR3 coding sequence is TGTGCCAGCAGTGACTCAGGGGGGGGTTTCGCTTTCTTT. It translates to CASSDSGGGFAFF.

This sequence joins TRBV19 and TRBJ1-5; 10 nucleotides line up with TRBD1. The CDR3 is made up of 16 amino acids. V lost 4 bases to trimming and J lost 7 bases; unmatched junction nucleotides: 10. Germline CDR1 is LNHDA and CDR2 is SQIVND (reference sequence). Written as DNA, the CDR3 is TGTGCCAGTAGTACCCAATGGGGGACAGGGGTCCAGCCCCAGCATTTT. It specifies CASSTQWGTGVQPQHF.

V and J are TRBV28 and TRBJ2-7, with a possible D match to TRBD1 (6 bases). Trimming shortened V by 5 bases and J by 4 bases, and 15 bases separated the two germline ends. The CDR3 spans 14 residues. From germline, CDR1 is MDHEN and CDR2 SYDVKM. The CDR3 region is CASSPPDRNYEQYF. The CDR3 coding sequence is TGTGCCAGCAGTCCTCCAGACAGGAATTACGAGCAGTACTTC.

This rearrangement joins TRBV13 to TRBJ1-1, with 9 nucleotides matching TRBD1. The germline CDR1 and CDR2 sequences are PRHDT and FYEKMQ (reference sequence). Trimming took 1 base from V and 6 from J; bases not matched to a gene: 15. The CDR3 is 18 residues long. CDR3 sequence reads: CASSLEPGTGRLVAEAFF. Written as DNA, the CDR3 is TGTGCCAGCAGCTTAGAACCCGGGACAGGGCGCCTTGTGGCTGAAGCTTTCTTT.

The chain carries TRBV7-8 and TRBJ1-1; D remains unclear. CDR3 length equals 13 residues. CDR1 is SGHVS and CDR2 is FQNEAQ in the germline V gene. Trimming cost V 0 bases and J 5 bases, with 7 bases left between them. In DNA form, the CDR3 reads TGTGCCAGCAGCTTAGCGGTGGGGACTGAAGCTTTCTTT. Translated, it gives CASSLAVGTEAFF.

The chain couples TRBV6-1 to TRBJ1-2, with no clear D. The CDR3 spans 14 residues. The V end lost 3 bases, the J end lost 0 bases, and 8 bases lay between the germline ends. Germline V lookup: CDR1 MNHNS, CDR2 SASEGT. The CDR3 here is CASSDPGTNYGYTF. The CDR3 DNA is TGTGCCAGCAGTGACCCCGGAACTAACTATGGCTACACCTTC.

V and J are TRBV5-6 and TRBJ1-2; possibly TRBD1 for D (5 bases). Germline V lookup: CDR1 SGHDT, CDR2 YYEEEE. V lost 4 bases and J 0 bases, leaving 13 bases between the germline ends. The CDR3 is 15 amino acids. The CDR3 sequence is CASSTDSEPNYGYTF. The CDR3 nucleotides are TGTGCCAGCAGCACCGACAGCGAACCTAACTATGGCTACACCTTC.

V is TRBV18 and J is TRBJ1-1, with no clear D. The CDR3 runs to 13 residues. The ends were cut back, 4 bases at V and 3 bases at J, with 9 bases in the middle. Germline loops: CDR1 KGHSH, CDR2 LQKENI. The CDR3 DNA reads TGTGCCAGCTCACTTTCAAGAGACACTGAAGCTTTCTTT. It codes for CASSLSRDTEAFF.

The CDR3 region is CASSPSGHLDQPQHF. The DNA for the CDR3 is TGTGCCAGCAGCCCGTCGGGGCATCTCGATCAGCCCCAGCATTTT. This chain connects TRBV6-5 to TRBJ1-5; maybe TRBD1 (5 bases). The V end lost 6 bases, the J end lost 5 bases, and 17 bases lay between the germline ends. The V gene's germline CDR1 is MNHEY and CDR2 SVGAGI. CDR3 length: 15 residues.

The chain recombines TRBV7-2 with TRBJ1-1; 7 bases are shared with TRBD1. Trimming removed 5 bases from V and 4 bases from J; junction bases left unmatched: 7. The germline CDR1 and CDR2 sequences are SGHTA and FQGNSA. This CDR3 is 14 amino acids long. The CDR3 is CASSQDRWATEAFF. CDR3 in DNA: TGTGCCAGCAGCCAGGACAGGTGGGCCACTGAAGCTTTCTTT.

This chain connects TRBV5-1 to TRBJ1-1; TRBD1 might be the D (5 bases). V gave up 7 bases and J gave up 2 bases, with 12 bases separating them. Germline CDR1 is SGHRS and CDR2 is YFSETQ. The CDR3 is 13 residues long. This CDR3 reads CASSRQGNTEAFF. The CDR3 DNA follows: TGCGCCAGCTCCCGTCAGGGAAACACTGAAGCTTTCTTT.

This clone was recorded only once. V is TRBV6-4 and J is TRBJ1-1; TRBD1 agrees at 9 bases. V shed 10 bases, J shed 7 bases, and the junction held 4 bases outside the gene matches. Looked up from germline, CDR1 is MRHNA and CDR2 is SNTAGT. The CDR3 length is 11 residues. The CDR3 nucleotides are TGTGCCATACAGGGGGCCGGTGAAGCTTTCTTT. Translating gives CAIQGAGEAFF.

In nucleotides, the CDR3 is TGTGCCAGCAGCCAAGGGGCCAGGTTAGGCACTGAAGCTTTCTTT. Translating it yields CASSQGARLGTEAFF. The gene calls are TRBV14 and TRBJ1-1; D not resolved. CDR1 is SGHDN and CDR2 is FVKESK in the germline V gene. CDR3 size: 15 residues. Trimming took off 1 base at V and 4 bases at J, with 13 bases between the two ends.

The V call is TRBV5-1, the J call TRBJ2-6; no reliable D call. The CDR3 covers 17 residues. Per the germline V gene, CDR1 is SGHRS and CDR2 is YFSETQ. Trimming took off 8 bases at V and 2 bases at J, with 20 bases between the two ends. The CDR3 reads CASMNGLGNAGANVLTF. In DNA, the CDR3 is TGCGCCAGTATGAACGGGCTGGGTAATGCTGGGGCCAACGTCCTGACTTTC.

The CDR3 nucleotides read TGTGCCAGCAGCTTCTCAGCGGGAGCCGCCTACGAGCAGTACTTC. The encoded protein is CASSFSAGAAYEQYF. This chain joins TRBV5-4 and TRBJ2-7, with 8 bases aligning to TRBD2. This CDR3 has 15 residues. The J segment lost 2 bases and the V segment lost 2 bases, leaving 6 bases of the junction unmatched. The V gene's germline CDR1 is SGHNT and CDR2 YYREEE (reference sequence). Full variable domain (remainder filled in from reference TRBV5-4 and TRBJ2-7): ETGVTQSPTHLIKTRGQQVTLRCSSQSGHNTVSWYQQALGQGPQFIFQYYREEENGRGNFPPRFSGLQFPNYSSELNVNALELDDSALYLCASSFSAGAAYEQYFGPGTRLTVT.

The chain employs TRBV5-6 and TRBJ1-1; D unclear. Between the trimmed V and J ends, which lost 0 bases and 7 bases, there was a span of 10 bases. This CDR3 is 13 amino acids long. The germline CDR1 and CDR2 sequences are SGHDT and YYEEEE. The CDR3 DNA is TGTGCCAGCAGCTTGGACGGGTACGGTGAAGCTTTCTTT. Translated, it gives CASSLDGYGEAFF.

J is TRBJ2-3 and V is TRBV4-3; 10 bases align to TRBD2. Germline assignment: CDR1 LGHNA and CDR2 YSLEER. The CDR3 extends over 16 amino acids. V lost 4 bases to trimming and J lost 2 bases; unmatched junction nucleotides: 6. The DNA of the CDR3 is TGCGCCAGCAGCCGCAGGACTAGCGGACACACAGATACGCAGTATTTT. Its protein product is CASSRRTSGHTDTQYF.

In its sample, this clone was seen once. This sequence joins TRBV14 and TRBJ1-1; tentatively, D is TRBD1 (5 bases). Trimming shortened V by 2 bases and J by 4 bases, and 14 bases separated the two germline ends. Germline values: CDR1 SGHDN, CDR2 FVKESK. This CDR3 region has 15 residues. Here the CDR3 DNA reads TGTGCCAGCAGCCAACCGGGGGTGCGGAGCACTGAAGCTTTCTTT. Its translation is CASSQPGVRSTEAFF.